This is a list of T cell receptor beta chains from one sample in a study of blood T cell repertoires in COVID-19. Assay used: immunoSEQ multiplex PCR; TCRdb lists only in-frame clones, some missing. The profile shows 180,000 or so clones, about 86% of them singletons. The sample taken for sequencing was PBMCs or T cells enriched from blood (not recorded which). Every receptor here comes from a man aged 40-55 years who had recovered from COVID-19. CDR3s include the opening cysteine and the closing phenylalanine or tryptophan. A D gene is named only where the DNA matches it firmly. Rows give clone size only sometimes, using once, few, many, or a class for an expanded clone.

V	D	size	J	DNA	CDR3
TRBV4-2	NA	NA	TRBJ1-1	TGTGCCAGCAGCCGGGAATGGGGCCAGAACACTGAAGCTTTCTTT	CASSREWGQNTEAFF
TRBV5-1	TRBD1	NA	TRBJ2-3	TGCGCCAGCAGCTTGGTAGGGACAGGGGCAGATACGCAGTATTTT	CASSLVGTGADTQYF
TRBV6-1	TRBD2	NA	TRBJ2-1	TGTGCCAGCAGTGAATGGGAGGGCGGGTTCTTC	CASSEWEGGFF
TRBV5-1	NA	NA	TRBJ1-1	TGCGCCAGCAGCTTGGAGTCATACATGAACACTGAAGCTTTCTTT	CASSLESYMNTEAFF
TRBV2	NA	NA	TRBJ1-2	TGTGCCAGCAGCATATCTCCAGGACGGGGAGTCAAGTATGGCTACACCTTC	CASSISPGRGVKYGYTF
TRBV5-1	NA	few	TRBJ1-1	TGCGCCAGCAGCGGCCCCGGGGGTAATACTGAAGCTTTCTTT	CASSGPGGNTEAFF
TRBV18	TRBD1	NA	TRBJ1-2	TGTGCCAGCTCAGTACAGGGGGCGTACGGCTACACCTTC	CASSVQGAYGYTF
TRBV6-5	TRBD1	NA	TRBJ2-7	TGTGCCAGCAGTCCAGACAGGGGGCACTACGAGCAGTACTTC	CASSPDRGHYEQYF
TRBV6-2/TRBV6-3	NA	NA	TRBJ1-5	TGTGCCAGCAGTTACGCTGCGGGGTATCAGGGAAGTCAGCCCCAGCATTTT	CASSYAAGYQGSQPQHF
TRBV7-9	NA	NA	TRBJ1-2	TGTGCCAGCAGCGACCCCGGGGTGGGTGGCTACACCTTC	CASSDPGVGGYTF
TRBV27	NA	NA	TRBJ1-6	TGTGCCAGAATCGCTTGCGGGGAGCCCCCCTCGAGCTCCTATAATTCACCCCTCCACTTT	CARIACGEPPSSSYNSPLHF
TRBV18	TRBD1	NA	TRBJ1-5	TGTGCCAGCTCACAGACAGGGGAACAGCCCCAGCATTTT	CASSQTGEQPQHF
TRBV12-2	NA	NA	TRBJ1-2	TGTGCAAGTCGCTTCCCGGGACAGGGGGACTATGGCTACACCTTC	CASRFPGQGDYGYTF
TRBV5-1	TRBD1	NA	TRBJ2-3	TGCGCCAGCAGCTTAGGACAGGCCACAGATACGCAGTATTTT	CASSLGQATDTQYF
TRBV4-2	TRBD2	NA	TRBJ2-7	TGTGCCAGCAGCCAGCAACGACTAGCGGGGGGGCCTAACGAGCAGTACTTC	CASSQQRLAGGPNEQYF
TRBV5-1	TRBD1	NA	TRBJ1-1	TGCGCCAGCAGCATCGGACAGGGCCGGGCTTTCTTT	CASSIGQGRAFF
TRBV12-3/TRBV12-4	NA	NA	TRBJ1-2	TGTGCCAGCAGTCTGCCCGGGGATGGCTACACCTTC	CASSLPGDGYTF
TRBV10-3	NA	NA	TRBJ1-1	TGTGCCATCAGTGTAACGGGGGGCCTGAACACTGAAGCTTTCTTT	CAISVTGGLNTEAFF
TRBV4-1	TRBD1	NA	TRBJ2-5	TGCGCCAGCAGCGACCGAAGTAGGGCAGGGGGCGAGACCCAGTACTTC	CASSDRSRAGGETQYF
TRBV18	NA	NA	TRBJ1-1	TGTGCCAGCTCACCATTGCGGGGGAACACTGAAGCTTTCTTT	CASSPLRGNTEAFF
TRBV2	TRBD1	NA	TRBJ1-2	TGTGCCAGCGGCAGGGGGCATGGCTACACCTTC	CASGRGHGYTF
TRBV5-5	TRBD1	few	TRBJ2-3	TGTGCCAGCAGCTCTGGGACAGGGAGGGGCACAGATACGCAGTATTTT	CASSSGTGRGTDTQYF
TRBV6-2/TRBV6-3	NA	NA	TRBJ2-4	TGTGCCAGCAGTTACCCCCTGGCGGGGTGGGAGGCCAAAAACATTCAGTACTTC	CASSYPLAGWEAKNIQYF
TRBV5-6	NA	NA	TRBJ2-2	TGTGCCCGCAGCTTGTATTCTCTGGGGGGGGCTCGTGGCACCGGGGAGCTGTTTTTT	CARSLYSLGGARGTGELFF
TRBV19	NA	once	TRBJ1-6	TGTGCCAGTAATGAGCCTAAATCCTATAATTCACCCCTCCACTTT	CASNEPKSYNSPLHF
TRBV19	NA	NA	TRBJ1-5	TGTGCCAGTAGTATTTTCTCTTGGACATATAGCAATCAGCCCCAGCATTTT	CASSIFSWTYSNQPQHF
TRBV30	NA	NA	TRBJ1-1	TGTGCCTGGAGTGTATCTCGAGTCGTGGGGAGGGGCACTGAAGCTTTCTTT	CAWSVSRVVGRGTEAFF
TRBV11-3	TRBD2	NA	TRBJ2-1	TGTGCCAGCAGCTCACATAGCGGGGAGTATGAGCAGTTCTTC	CASSSHSGEYEQFF
TRBV7-2	TRBD1	NA	TRBJ2-2	TGTGCCAGCACCGAGACAGGGCCCCTAACTAACACCGGGGAGCTGTTTTTT	CASTETGPLTNTGELFF
TRBV9	TRBD1	NA	TRBJ2-5	TGTGCCAGCAGCCGGGGACAGGGAAGAGAGACCCAGTACTTC	CASSRGQGRETQYF
TRBV20-1	NA	NA	TRBJ1-2	TGCAGTGCTAGTGAAGCCTCAGGTGATAATAGGGGCTACACCTTC	CSASEASGDNRGYTF
TRBV21-1	NA	NA	TRBJ2-2	TGTGCCAGCAGCAAAGTGGCTTCCCGGACAGCTAAGAGCACCGGGGAGCTGTTTTTT	CASSKVASRTAKSTGELFF
TRBV4-2	NA	NA	TRBJ1-6	TGTGCCAGCAGCCCTCAGGGAACCTATAATTCACCCCTCCACTTT	CASSPQGTYNSPLHF
TRBV5-4	NA	NA	TRBJ1-1	TGTGCCAGCAGCTTAGAATCCGGGGTCACTGAAGCTTTCTTT	CASSLESGVTEAFF
TRBV18	TRBD1	NA	TRBJ1-2	TGTGCCAGCTCAGACCTCAGGGGACAGGACTATGGCTACACCTTC	CASSDLRGQDYGYTF
TRBV6-5	NA	NA	TRBJ2-1	TGTGCCACCACCCCGCGAGGAGGGTACAATGAGCAGTTCTTC	CATTPRGGYNEQFF
TRBV10-2	TRBD1	NA	TRBJ2-7	TGCGCCAGCAATATACAGGGGGTCTACGAGCAGTACTTC	CASNIQGVYEQYF
TRBV7-2	NA	NA	TRBJ2-5	TGTGCCAGCAGCTTCAACGGGATTCAAGAGACCCAGTACTTC	CASSFNGIQETQYF
TRBV5-1	NA	once	TRBJ2-4	TGCGCCAGCAGCTTGGCCTCGGAGATCAAAAACATTCAGTACTTC	CASSLASEIKNIQYF
TRBV12-3/TRBV12-4	NA	NA	TRBJ1-4	TGTGCCAGCCAAGACTTCGCTAATGAAAAACTGTTTTTT	CASQDFANEKLFF
TRBV9	TRBD1	NA	TRBJ1-1	TGTGCCAGCAGCGTAGGAGTACAGGGGGCGGGCACTGAAGCTTTCTTT	CASSVGVQGAGTEAFF
TRBV6-5	NA	NA	TRBJ2-1	TGTGCCAGCTCCCGAACTTTGGATGAGCAGTTCTTC	CASSRTLDEQFF
TRBV2	NA	NA	TRBJ1-2	TGTGCCAGCAGTGCAGACAGGAGAAGCTACACCTTC	CASSADRRSYTF
TRBV27	NA	NA	TRBJ2-7	TGTGCCAGCAGTCCACAGGCTCGGCGGGGCGAGCAGTACTTC	CASSPQARRGEQYF
TRBV28	NA	NA	TRBJ2-1	TGTGCCACCGATGGGGCGGGGAGGTCCTACAATGAGCAGTTCTTC	CATDGAGRSYNEQFF
TRBV15	TRBD1	NA	TRBJ2-3	TGTGCCACCAGCAGAGTCAGGACAGGCCGAGATACGCAGTATTTT	CATSRVRTGRDTQYF
TRBV2	NA	few	TRBJ1-3	TGTGCCAGCAGTGGGTGGGAGAGCTCTGGAAACACCATATATTTT	CASSGWESSGNTIYF
TRBV7-2	NA	NA	TRBJ1-1	TGTGCCAGCAGCTTTTATGAGGGAACTGAAGCTTTCTTT	CASSFYEGTEAFF
TRBV28	NA	once	TRBJ1-1	TGTGCCAGCGCGAGGTCCCTTAACACTGAAGCTTTCTTT	CASARSLNTEAFF